One TCR beta chain is described in this entry. This sample is drawn from a study of blood T cell repertoires in COVID-19. Across the whole study: Sites across the United States, Italy and Spain contributed samples from acute and convalescent COVID-19. PBMCs, B-cell-depleted T cells, or T cells were the source of the cDNA or gDNA that made up the material.

Authors' analysis steps: Reference gene primer amplification gave nucleated cell count estimates. TCRdb's copy holds only in-frame clones and misses some; the assay was immunoSEQ multiplex PCR. V and J calls and clone size come straight from that table; D and trimming were deduced from the DNA. The sample lists fewer than 70,000 clones; roughly 85% were seen once. Germline CDR1 is MDHEN and CDR2 is SYDVKM. The CDR3 sequence is 15 residues long. V was cut by 5 bases and J by 3 bases, with 17 bases left in between. This receptor was taken from a man aged 50 or older with acute or convalescent COVID-19. The rearrangement uses TRBV28 and TRBJ2-7; D is possibly TRBD1 (5 bases). The sample comprised peripheral blood. The CDR3 here is CASSAPGQGGYEQYF. CDR3 in DNA: TGTGCCAGCAGTGCCCCAGGTCAGGGTGGCTACGAGCAGTACTTC.